The T cell receptor beta chain described here comes from a study of T cell responses to AZD1222 COVID-19 vaccine. For this clone: Its antigen remains unknown.

TCRdb's table, derived via immunoSEQ multiplex PCR, lists solely in-frame clones and lacks some. The sample includes 200,000 or so clones, 80% to 90% of them seen just once. Study observations and caveats: Unmutated variant regions are reportedly the target of nearly half of TCRs that are spike-specific. Increased Spike-specific TCR breadth and depth were observed after two AZD1222 doses. Baseline serology detected seropositivity in only six or seven AZD1222 recipients. Females made up more of the donors, who were largely white British, and clonal diversity may have come out too low.

The ends lost 6 bases at V and 7 bases at J; junction bases unmatched: 8. This CDR3 is built from 15 residues. Per germline, CDR1 MRHNA and CDR2 SNTAGT. This TCR was recovered from an adult in good health. This chain uses TRBV6-4 with TRBJ2-1; TRBD2 agrees at 11 bases. The specimen comprised peripheral blood, sampled on day 0 of MenACWY control vaccination. CDR3 region: CASSVTSGSGNEQFF. The CDR3, as DNA: TGTGCCAGCAGCGTCACTAGCGGGAGTGGGAATGAGCAGTTCTTC.